The rows below give T cell receptor beta chains drawn from one sample of a study of blood T cell repertoires in COVID-19. TCRdb's copy holds only in-frame clones and misses some; the assay was immunoSEQ multiplex PCR. The table has roughly 100,000 clones, roughly 87% seen once; the top ten hold 17%. Sequenced input: peripheral blood. All receptors come from a woman of 80 years or more in a cohort sampled during active COVID-19. Both conserved end residues are part of each CDR3. D genes are given only for firm matches. The size entry is marked missing in some rows and otherwise reads once, few, many or a size class.

j_call d_call v_call clone_size cdr3_aa cdr3_nt
TRBJ2-7 TRBD1 TRBV19 few CASSPGTAYEQYF TGTGCCAGTAGCCCCGGGACAGCATACGAGCAGTACTTC
TRBJ2-5 . TRBV5-4 once CASSLVPRGETQYF TGTGCCAGCAGCTTGGTTCCCAGGGGAGAGACCCAGTACTTC
TRBJ2-1 . TRBV4-1 . CASSQDGSGVGEQFF TGCGCCAGCAGCCAAGACGGGTCGGGAGTAGGAGAGCAGTTCTTC
TRBJ2-1 TRBD2 TRBV3-1/TRBV3-2 . CASSQFSGNYNEQFF TGTGCCAGCAGCCAGTTTAGCGGGAATTACAATGAGCAGTTCTTC
TRBJ2-7 . TRBV28 . CASSYGAESYEQYF TGTGCCAGCAGTTATGGGGCAGAGTCCTACGAGCAGTACTTC
TRBJ1-2 . TRBV15 once CATSIPLANYGYTF TGTGCCACCAGCATCCCCCTAGCTAACTATGGCTACACCTTC
TRBJ2-7 . TRBV10-2 . CASSDLGGASYEQYF TGCGCCAGCAGTGACCTGGGAGGTGCGTCCTACGAGCAGTACTTC
TRBJ2-3 TRBD2 TRBV5-4 . CASSLRGLAGTDTQYF TGTGCCAGCAGCTTAAGAGGACTAGCGGGCACAGATACGCAGTATTTT
TRBJ1-2 . TRBV6-5 . CASRTGPHGYTF TGTGCCAGCAGAACAGGGCCTCATGGCTACACCTTC
TRBJ1-4 . TRBV27 . CASSPRGGGGEKLFF TGTGCCAGCAGTCCTCGTGGGGGCGGGGGTGAAAAACTGTTTTTT
TRBJ2-7 TRBD1 TRBV10-1 few CASSDVQGATEQYF TGCGCCAGCAGTGACGTACAGGGGGCAACCGAGCAGTACTTC
TRBJ1-2 . TRBV30 . CAWITAGGYTF TGTGCCTGGATCACGGCGGGGGGCTACACCTTC
TRBJ2-3 TRBD1 TRBV18 . CASSLGTGGKDTQYF TGTGCCAGCTCACTAGGGACAGGGGGCAAAGATACGCAGTATTTT
TRBJ1-1 TRBD1 TRBV18 . CASSPGQQNTEAFF TGTGCCAGCTCACCGGGACAGCAGAACACTGAAGCTTTCTTT
TRBJ1-5 . TRBV28 . CASRDSYSNQPQHF TGTGCCAGCAGGGACAGTTATAGCAATCAGCCCCAGCATTTT
TRBJ2-1 . TRBV7-2 . CASTAFTPSKNEQFF TGTGCCAGCACAGCGTTTACCCCCTCGAAGAATGAGCAGTTCTTC
TRBJ2-3 . TRBV7-3 . CASSFQSTDTQYF TGTGCCAGCAGCTTCCAAAGCACAGATACGCAGTATTTT
TRBJ2-2 TRBD2 TRBV19 . CASSTSGVAGENTGELFF TGTGCCAGTAGTACCTCTGGGGTAGCGGGAGAAAACACCGGGGAGCTGTTTTTT
TRBJ2-7 TRBD2 TRBV28 . CASSRGLAGYEQYF TGTGCCAGCAGCCGGGGACTAGCGGGGTACGAGCAGTACTTC
TRBJ2-3 TRBD1 TRBV2 . CASSAQGAATDTQYF TGTGCCAGCAGTGCACAGGGGGCAGCCACAGATACGCAGTATTTT
TRBJ2-1 . TRBV7-2 . CASSLAGAGELGGKQFF TGTGCCAGCAGCTTAGCGGGGGCGGGGGAATTAGGAGGAAAGCAGTTCTTC
TRBJ2-3 . TRBV21-1 . CASEYRGRRSTDTQYF TGTGCCAGCGAATATCGGGGGAGGAGGAGCACAGATACGCAGTATTTT
TRBJ1-1 . TRBV24-1 . CATSDDNDVKAFF TGTGCCACCAGTGATGACAACGACGTGAAAGCTTTCTTT
TRBJ1-5 . TRBV11-2 . CASSLDGRRNQPQHF TGTGCCAGCAGCTTAGATGGCAGAAGAAATCAGCCCCAGCATTTT
TRBJ2-3 . TRBV11-2 . CASSFSVTDTQYF TGTGCCAGCAGCTTTAGTGTCACAGATACGCAGTATTTT
TRBJ1-2 . TRBV12-3/TRBV12-4 . CASSLDSVAGYTF TGTGCCAGCAGTTTGGACAGTGTAGCTGGCTACACCTTC
TRBJ1-1 . TRBV28 . CAIESPGLTEAFF TGTGCCATCGAGAGTCCGGGACTTACTGAAGCTTTCTTT
TRBJ1-1 . TRBV18 . CASSPPLGVNTEAFF TGTGCCAGCTCACCACCGCTCGGGGTGAACACTGAAGCTTTCTTT
TRBJ2-7 . TRBV11-2 once CASRPVGVYEQYF TGTGCCAGCAGACCCGTCGGGGTCTACGAGCAGTACTTC